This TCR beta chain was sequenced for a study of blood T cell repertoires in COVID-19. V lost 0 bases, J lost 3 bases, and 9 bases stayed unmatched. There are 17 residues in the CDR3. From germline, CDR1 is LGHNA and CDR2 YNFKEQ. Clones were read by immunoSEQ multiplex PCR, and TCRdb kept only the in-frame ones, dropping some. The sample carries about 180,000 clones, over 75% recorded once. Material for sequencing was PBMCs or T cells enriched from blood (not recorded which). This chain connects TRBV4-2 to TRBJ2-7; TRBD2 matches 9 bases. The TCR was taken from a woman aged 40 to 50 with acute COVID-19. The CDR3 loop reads CASSQEGFGTSSYEQYF. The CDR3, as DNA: TGTGCCAGCAGCCAAGAAGGATTCGGGACTAGCAGCTACGAGCAGTACTTC.